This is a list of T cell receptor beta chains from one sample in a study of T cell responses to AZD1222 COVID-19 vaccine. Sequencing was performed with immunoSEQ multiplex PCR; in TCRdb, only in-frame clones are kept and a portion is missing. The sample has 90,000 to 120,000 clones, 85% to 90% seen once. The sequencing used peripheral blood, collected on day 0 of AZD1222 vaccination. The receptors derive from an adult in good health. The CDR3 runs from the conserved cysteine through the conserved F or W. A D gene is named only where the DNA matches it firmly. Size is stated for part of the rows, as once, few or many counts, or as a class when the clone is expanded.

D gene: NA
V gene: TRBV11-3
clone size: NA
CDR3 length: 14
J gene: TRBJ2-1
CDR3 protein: CAPLCASSYNEQFF
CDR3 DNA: TGTGCCCCGTTGTGCGCTTCCTCCTACAATGAGCAGTTCTTC

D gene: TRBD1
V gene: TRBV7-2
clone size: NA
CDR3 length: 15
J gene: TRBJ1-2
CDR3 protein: CASSLDGTGVYGYTF
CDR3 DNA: TGTGCCAGCAGCTTAGATGGGACAGGGGTCTATGGCTACACCTTC

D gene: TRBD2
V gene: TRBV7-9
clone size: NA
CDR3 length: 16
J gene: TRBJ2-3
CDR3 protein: CASSSWTSGGGDTQYF
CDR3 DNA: TGTGCCAGCAGCTCCTGGACTAGCGGGGGAGGAGATACGCAGTATTTT

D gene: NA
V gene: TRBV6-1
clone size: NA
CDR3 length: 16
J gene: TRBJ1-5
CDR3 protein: CASSEIPRLSNQPQHF
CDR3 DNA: TGTGCCAGCAGTGAAATACCACGCTTGAGCAATCAGCCCCAGCATTTT

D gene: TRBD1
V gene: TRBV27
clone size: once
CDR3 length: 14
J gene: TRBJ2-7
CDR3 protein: CASRTLDRGYEQYF
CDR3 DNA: TGTGCCAGCAGGACCTTAGACAGGGGCTACGAGCAGTACTTC

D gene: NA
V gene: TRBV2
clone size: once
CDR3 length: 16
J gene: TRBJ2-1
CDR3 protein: CASTSVGDRLYNEQFF
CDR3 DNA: TGTGCCAGCACTTCTGTAGGGGATAGGCTCTACAATGAGCAGTTCTTC

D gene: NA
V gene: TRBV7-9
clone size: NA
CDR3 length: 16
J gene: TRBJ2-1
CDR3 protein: CASRPPLAPDQNEQFF
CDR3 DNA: TGTGCCAGCAGACCCCCACTAGCCCCAGACCAAAATGAGCAGTTCTTC

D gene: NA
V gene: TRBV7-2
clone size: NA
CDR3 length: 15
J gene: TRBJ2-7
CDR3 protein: CASSFAGGRAYEQYF
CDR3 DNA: TGTGCCAGCAGCTTCGCTGGGGGTAGGGCCTACGAGCAGTACTTC

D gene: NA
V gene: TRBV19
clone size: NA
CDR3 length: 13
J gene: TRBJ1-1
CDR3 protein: CASSIAGVTEAFF
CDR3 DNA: TGTGCCAGTAGTATAGCAGGGGTCACTGAAGCTTTCTTT

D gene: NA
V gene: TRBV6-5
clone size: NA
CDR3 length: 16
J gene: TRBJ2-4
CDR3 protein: CASSYSIMGLGNIQYF
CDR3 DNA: TGTGCCAGCAGTTACTCTATAATGGGGCTAGGAAACATTCAGTACTTC

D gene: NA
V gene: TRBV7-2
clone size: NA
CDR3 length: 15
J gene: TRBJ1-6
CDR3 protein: CASSFEASPNSPLHF
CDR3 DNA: TGTGCCAGCAGCTTTGAAGCCTCCCCAAATTCACCCCTCCACTTT

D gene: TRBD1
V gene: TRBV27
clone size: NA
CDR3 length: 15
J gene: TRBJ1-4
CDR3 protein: CASRSQGATNEKLFF
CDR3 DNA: TGTGCCAGCAGAAGCCAGGGGGCGACTAATGAAAAACTGTTTTTT

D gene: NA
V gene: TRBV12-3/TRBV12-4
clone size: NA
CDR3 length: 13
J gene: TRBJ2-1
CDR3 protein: CASSPLRQSEQFF
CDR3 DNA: TGTGCCAGCAGCCCTCTGAGGCAGTCTGAGCAGTTCTTC

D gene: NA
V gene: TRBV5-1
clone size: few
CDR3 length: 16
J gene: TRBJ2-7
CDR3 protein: CASSSGPSDGSYEQYF
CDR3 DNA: TGCGCCAGCAGTTCGGGTCCGAGCGATGGCTCCTACGAGCAGTACTTC

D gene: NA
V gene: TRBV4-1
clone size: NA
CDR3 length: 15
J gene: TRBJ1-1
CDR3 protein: CASSQDPGGRTEAFF
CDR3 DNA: TGCGCCAGCAGCCAAGATCCAGGAGGTCGCACTGAAGCTTTCTTT

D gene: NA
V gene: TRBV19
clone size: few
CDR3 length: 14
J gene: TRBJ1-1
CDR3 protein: CASSPLHMNTEAFF
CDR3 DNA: TGTGCCAGTAGTCCGTTACATATGAACACTGAAGCTTTCTTT

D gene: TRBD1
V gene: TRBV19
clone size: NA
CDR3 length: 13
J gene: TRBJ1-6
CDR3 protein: CATDDRGNSPLHF
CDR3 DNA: TGTGCCACTGACGACAGGGGCAATTCACCCCTCCACTTT

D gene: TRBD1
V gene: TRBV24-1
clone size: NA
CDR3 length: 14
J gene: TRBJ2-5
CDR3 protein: CATSDRDRGETQYF
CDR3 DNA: TGTGCCACCAGTGATCGGGACAGAGGAGAGACCCAGTACTTC

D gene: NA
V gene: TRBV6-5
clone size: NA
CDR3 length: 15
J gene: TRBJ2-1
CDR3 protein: CASSGQHLLGNEQFF
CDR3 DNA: TGTGCCAGCAGCGGACAGCATCTTCTGGGCAATGAGCAGTTCTTC

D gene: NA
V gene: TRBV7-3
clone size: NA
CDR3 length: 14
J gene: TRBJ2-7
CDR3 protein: CASSLQGGSYEQYF
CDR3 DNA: TGTGCCAGCAGCTTACAGGGCGGCTCCTACGAGCAGTACTTC

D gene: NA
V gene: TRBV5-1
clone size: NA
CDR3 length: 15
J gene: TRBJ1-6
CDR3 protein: CASSLSPFYNSPLHF
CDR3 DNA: TGCGCCAGCAGCTTGTCTCCTTTCTATAATTCACCCCTCCACTTT

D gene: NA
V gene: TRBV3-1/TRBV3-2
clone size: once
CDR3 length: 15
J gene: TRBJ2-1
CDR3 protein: CASSQNGGGWNEQFF
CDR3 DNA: TGTGCCAGCAGCCAAAATGGAGGGGGGTGGAATGAGCAGTTCTTC

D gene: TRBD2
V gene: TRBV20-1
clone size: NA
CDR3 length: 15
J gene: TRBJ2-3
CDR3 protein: CSASGLAGKTDTQYF
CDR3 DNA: TGCAGTGCTAGTGGACTAGCGGGCAAGACAGATACGCAGTATTTT

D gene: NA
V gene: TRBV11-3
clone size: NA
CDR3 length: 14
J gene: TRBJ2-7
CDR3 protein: CASSLEAVIYEQYF
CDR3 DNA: TGTGCCAGCAGCTTAGAAGCAGTAATCTACGAGCAGTACTTC

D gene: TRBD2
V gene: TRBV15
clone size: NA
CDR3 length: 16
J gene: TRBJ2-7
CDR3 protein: CATSRDRSGASYEQYF
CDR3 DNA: TGTGCCACCAGCAGAGATAGGAGCGGGGCCTCCTACGAGCAGTACTTC

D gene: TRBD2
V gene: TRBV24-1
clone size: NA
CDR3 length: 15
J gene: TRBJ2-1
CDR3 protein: CATSDSTSAVDEQFF
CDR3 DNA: TGTGCCACCAGTGATTCGACTAGCGCGGTAGATGAGCAGTTCTTC

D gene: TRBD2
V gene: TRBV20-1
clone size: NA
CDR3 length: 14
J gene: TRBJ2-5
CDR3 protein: CSASPQRGSKTQYF
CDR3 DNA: TGCAGTGCTAGTCCCCAGCGGGGGTCAAAGACCCAGTACTTC